This is a list of T cell receptor beta chains from one sample in a study of T cell changes during pregnancy in multiple sclerosis. Method: immunoSEQ multiplex PCR; TCRdb's copy keeps in-frame clones and lacks some. The sample includes around 58,000 clones, roughly nine tenths of them seen just once. This material consisted of peripheral blood, taken before pregnancy. The receptors stem from a female donor with multiple sclerosis, enrolled in a pregnancy study. Both conserved end residues are part of each CDR3. The D gene is left open where the match is weak. Clone size appears in some rows only: once, few, many, or a class for an expanded clone.

size	J	V	D	CDR3	DNA
.	TRBJ1-1	TRBV4-3	.	CASSQVGGMVSTEAFF	TGCGCCAGCAGCCAAGTAGGCGGGATGGTGTCAACTGAAGCTTTCTTT
.	TRBJ1-1	TRBV25-1	.	CASSQQGMDTEAFF	TGTGCCAGCAGTCAACAGGGTATGGACACTGAAGCTTTCTTT
once	TRBJ1-3	TRBV6-5	.	CASSPQVRSGNTIYF	TGTGCCAGCAGTCCACAGGTTCGCTCTGGAAACACCATATATTTT
.	TRBJ1-6	TRBV15	TRBD1	CATEDRTGHSPLHF	TGTGCCACCGAAGACAGGACAGGGCACTCACCCCTCCACTTT
.	TRBJ1-2	TRBV6-5	TRBD1	CASRPLTGINYGYTF	TGTGCCAGCCGACCCCTGACAGGGATTAACTATGGCTACACCTTC
.	TRBJ1-4	TRBV5-8	TRBD1	CASSGLTTGTEKLFF	TGTGCCAGCAGCGGCTTGACGACAGGGACTGAAAAACTGTTTTTT
once	TRBJ2-7	TRBV29-1	TRBD1	CSVRTGRNEQYF	TGCAGCGTTCGGACAGGGCGGAACGAGCAGTACTTC
.	TRBJ1-6	TRBV6-1	.	CASSRRGYNSPLHF	TGTGCCAGCAGCCGACGGGGTTATAATTCACCCCTCCACTTT
.	TRBJ2-5	TRBV25-1	.	CASFGHSQETQYF	TGTGCCAGCTTTGGGCATTCGCAAGAGACCCAGTACTTC
.	TRBJ2-7	TRBV12-5	TRBD1	CASVEQGASYEQYF	TGTGCTAGTGTCGAACAGGGGGCCTCCTACGAGCAGTACTTC
.	TRBJ2-2	TRBV2	TRBD1	CASSVRSGGTGELFF	TGTGCCAGCAGTGTTCGGTCAGGGGGAACCGGGGAGCTGTTTTTT
.	TRBJ1-1	TRBV19	.	CASTFVGLNTEAFF	TGTGCCAGTACCTTTGTGGGCCTGAACACTGAAGCTTTCTTT
.	TRBJ1-5	TRBV27	TRBD1	CASTPGQGSQPQHF	TGTGCCAGCACACCGGGACAGGGAAGTCAGCCCCAGCATTTT
.	TRBJ1-1	TRBV7-2	TRBD1	CASSRDRGLAEAFF	TGTGCCAGCAGCCGGGACAGGGGGCTTGCTGAAGCTTTCTTT
.	TRBJ2-3	TRBV19	TRBD2	CASSMGGTDTQYF	TGTGCCAGTAGTATGGGGGGGACAGATACGCAGTATTTT
.	TRBJ1-1	TRBV19	.	CASSIANGGGEAFF	TGTGCCAGTAGTATAGCGAACGGGGGTGGTGAAGCTTTCTTT
.	TRBJ2-2	TRBV5-5	TRBD1	CASSLGLAGGVAGELFF	TGTGCCAGCAGCTTGGGTCTGGCAGGGGGCGTCGCCGGGGAGCTGTTTTTT
few	TRBJ1-1	TRBV7-2	TRBD1	CASSLEGAGYTEAFF	TGTGCCAGCAGCTTAGAGGGGGCGGGTTACACTGAAGCTTTCTTT
.	TRBJ2-7	TRBV5-6	.	CASSLGSQLAYEQYF	TGTGCCAGCAGCTTGGGTAGCCAACTCGCCTACGAGCAGTACTTC
.	TRBJ1-3	TRBV7-9	TRBD1	CASSLTGTEGDTIYF	TGTGCCAGCAGCTTAACGGGGACAGAAGGGGACACCATATATTTT
.	TRBJ2-2	TRBV4-3	.	CASSQGGRDVGELFF	TGCGCCAGCAGCCAAGGGGGTCGGGATGTCGGGGAGCTGTTTTTT
.	TRBJ2-7	TRBV9	TRBD2	CASSPLLAGGQYF	TGTGCCAGCAGCCCTCTGCTAGCGGGGGGGCAGTACTTC
.	TRBJ2-3	TRBV11-2	TRBD2	CASSLEFGRGDPDTQYF	TGTGCCAGCAGCTTAGAATTTGGGCGGGGGGATCCAGATACGCAGTATTTT
.	TRBJ2-7	TRBV9	.	CASSVGGSYEQYF	TGTGCCAGCAGCGTAGGCGGGTCCTACGAGCAGTACTTC
.	TRBJ1-2	TRBV7-2	.	CASSPAGWVWGYTF	TGTGCCAGCAGCCCGGCAGGATGGGTTTGGGGCTACACCTTC
.	TRBJ2-7	TRBV4-1	.	CASSQGGYQGPSYEQYF	TGCGCCAGCAGCCAAGGGGGATACCAGGGGCCTTCCTACGAGCAGTACTTC
few	TRBJ1-6	TRBV4-2	.	CASSQDRDSPLHF	TGTGCCAGCAGCCAAGACAGGGATTCACCCCTCCACTTT
.	TRBJ2-5	TRBV6-5	.	CASSYYERETQYF	TGTGCCAGCAGTTACTATGAACGGGAGACCCAGTACTTC
.	TRBJ2-3	TRBV29-1	.	CSVEDRFTDTQYF	TGCAGCGTCGAGGACAGATTCACAGATACGCAGTATTTT
.	TRBJ2-5	TRBV19	.	CASSVGTGLGTQYF	TGTGCCAGTAGTGTCGGGACTGGGCTGGGGACCCAGTACTTC
once	TRBJ1-3	TRBV19	TRBD1	CASTFQQGPGNTIYF	TGTGCCAGTACATTTCAACAGGGGCCTGGAAACACCATATATTTT
.	TRBJ1-5	TRBV30	TRBD1	CAWSRGTGGRYSNQPQHF	TGTGCCTGGAGTCGTGGTACAGGGGGGAGGTATAGCAATCAGCCCCAGCATTTT
.	TRBJ1-5	TRBV19	.	CASSIGGQGGQPQHF	TGTGCCAGTAGTATAGGGGGACAAGGCGGTCAGCCCCAGCATTTT
.	TRBJ1-5	TRBV6-6	.	CASSYSITSNQPQHF	TGTGCCAGCAGTTACTCGATAACAAGCAATCAGCCCCAGCATTTT
.	TRBJ1-3	TRBV18	.	CASSPEDSGNTIYF	TGTGCCAGCTCACCCGAGGACTCTGGAAACACCATATATTTT
once	TRBJ2-7	TRBV5-1	TRBD1	CASSHDRAYEQYF	TGCGCCAGCAGCCACGACAGGGCCTACGAGCAGTACTTC
.	TRBJ2-5	TRBV11-2	.	CASSLGNGMETQYF	TGTGCCAGCAGCTTGGGTAACGGGATGGAGACCCAGTACTTC
.	TRBJ2-3	TRBV9	TRBD2	CASSRSGGGVDTQYF	TGTGCCAGCAGCCGTAGCGGGGGGGGAGTAGATACGCAGTATTTT
.	TRBJ1-6	TRBV10-3	TRBD1	CARDRVSNSPLHF	TGTGCCAGGGACAGGGTGAGCAATTCACCCCTCCACTTT
.	TRBJ1-3	TRBV2	TRBD1	CASEAGTAYSGNTIYF	TGTGCCAGCGAGGCGGGGACAGCCTACTCTGGAAACACCATATATTTT
.	TRBJ2-7	TRBV10-2	TRBD2	CASSESGVAGAYEQYF	TGCGCCAGCAGTGAGTCGGGGGTAGCGGGGGCCTACGAGCAGTACTTC
.	TRBJ2-5	TRBV2	TRBD2	CATRLAGARGQETQYF	TGTGCCACCCGACTAGCGGGGGCCAGGGGACAAGAGACCCAGTACTTC
few	TRBJ2-3	TRBV12-5	TRBD2	CASGLTSGRANTQYF	TGTGCTAGTGGTTTGACTAGCGGGCGTGCCAATACGCAGTATTTT
.	TRBJ1-2	TRBV5-4	.	CASSLWDIYRYGYTF	TGTGCCAGCAGCTTATGGGACATTTACCGTTATGGCTACACCTTC
.	TRBJ1-1	TRBV25-1	.	CASSGQGHTEAFF	TGTGCCAGCAGTGGCCAGGGCCACACTGAAGCTTTCTTT
.	TRBJ1-6	TRBV30	.	CAWRDGLKVFSPLHF	TGTGCCTGGAGAGACGGGTTGAAGGTATTTTCACCCCTCCACTTT
.	TRBJ1-4	TRBV18	TRBD1	CASSPWTGPNEKLFF	TGTGCCAGCTCACCCTGGACAGGCCCTAATGAAAAACTGTTTTTT
.	TRBJ2-2	TRBV6-5	TRBD2	CASSYVAGGAGELFF	TGTGCCAGCAGTTACGTAGCGGGGGGGGCCGGGGAGCTGTTTTTT
.	TRBJ1-4	TRBV5-1	.	CASSLRGGTEKLFF	TGCGCCAGCAGCTTGCGGGGGGGTACTGAAAAACTGTTTTTT
.	TRBJ2-2	TRBV2	TRBD1	CASMVQGVTGELFF	TGTGCCAGCATGGTGCAGGGGGTCACCGGGGAGCTGTTTTTT
.	TRBJ2-1	TRBV12-5	.	CASGSPDSPSYNEQFF	TGTGCTAGTGGTAGTCCTGACTCGCCTTCCTACAATGAGCAGTTCTTC
.	TRBJ1-1	TRBV19	TRBD1	CASSHRGPNTEAFF	TGTGCCAGTAGCCACAGGGGCCCTAACACTGAAGCTTTCTTT
.	TRBJ1-2	TRBV29-1	.	CSVIDSKSYGYTF	TGCAGCGTAATCGACAGTAAGAGCTATGGCTACACCTTC